This T cell receptor beta chain appears in the sequencing data of a study of T cells of healthy individuals (dated by TCRdb to 2016 to 2019). Notes on this clonotype: The antigen it recognizes is unknown. Nothing much larger sits one base from this clone, and base qualities are not available.

The junction shows trimming of 6 bases on V and 0 bases on J, plus 15 bases between the germline ends. The germline V gene (reference sequence) supplies CDR1 LGHDT and CDR2 YNNKEL. From cysteine to phenylalanine, the CDR3 is 16 amino acids long. Kept here is only the CDR3 DNA, which spans 48 bases and is read in frame from base 1. The library came from 5' RACE. The data were produced on an Illumina MiSeq. The raw public data were reprocessed by TCRdb itself: fastp quality trimming at Q25, MiXCR clonotype calling, in-frame beta chains only. Every distinct CDR3 protein forms one entry, paired with its most common genes and DNA. A total of 95,000 to 100,000 distinct CDR3 sequences appear in this sample, roughly 18% of them only once. The top ten clonotypes cover 6.2% of the sample.

This receptor was taken from a human donor in good health. The chain is made from TRBV3-1 and TRBJ2-1; the D gene is perhaps TRBD1 or TRBD2, as each covers 6 bases. The sequenced DNA: TGTGCCAGCAGTCGCAACGGGGGCCTCTCCTACAATGAGCAGTTCTTC. The encoded protein is CASSRNGGLSYNEQFF.